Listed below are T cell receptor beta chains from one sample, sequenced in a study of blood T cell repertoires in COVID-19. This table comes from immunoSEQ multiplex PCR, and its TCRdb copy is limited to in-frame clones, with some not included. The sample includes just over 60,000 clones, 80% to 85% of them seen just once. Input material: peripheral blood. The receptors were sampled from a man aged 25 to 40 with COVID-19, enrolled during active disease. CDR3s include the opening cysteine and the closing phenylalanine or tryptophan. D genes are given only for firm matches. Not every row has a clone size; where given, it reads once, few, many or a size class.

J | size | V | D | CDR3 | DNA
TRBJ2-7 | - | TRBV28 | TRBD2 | CASSLRVTSGSYEQYF | TGTGCCAGCAGTTTAAGGGTGACTAGCGGCTCCTACGAGCAGTACTTC
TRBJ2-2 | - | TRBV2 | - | CASGRRAGELFF | TGTGCCAGCGGCCGGAGGGCCGGGGAGCTGTTTTTT
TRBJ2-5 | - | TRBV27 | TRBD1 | CASSPGTGGEETQYF | TGTGCCAGCAGTCCCGGGACAGGGGGCGAAGAGACCCAGTACTTC
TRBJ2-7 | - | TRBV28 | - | CASSTPVTPSYEQYF | TGTGCCAGCAGTACTCCCGTGACACCTTCCTACGAGCAGTACTTC
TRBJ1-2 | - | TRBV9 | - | CASSVGRDYGYTF | TGTGCCAGCAGCGTAGGAAGAGACTATGGCTACACCTTC
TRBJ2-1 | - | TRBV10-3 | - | CAISDQRTIDEQFF | TGTGCCATCAGTGACCAACGGACTATCGATGAGCAGTTCTTC
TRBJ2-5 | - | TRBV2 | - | CASAGAGETQYF | TGTGCCAGCGCGGGGGCGGGGGAGACCCAGTACTTC
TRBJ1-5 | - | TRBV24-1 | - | CATSLADNQPQHF | TGTGCCACCAGTTTGGCAGACAATCAGCCCCAGCATTTT
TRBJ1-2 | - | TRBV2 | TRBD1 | CASRRDSSFGYTF | TGTGCCAGCAGGAGGGACAGCTCCTTTGGCTACACCTTC
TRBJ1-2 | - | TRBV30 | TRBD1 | CAWSLGQGFSYGYTF | TGTGCCTGGAGCCTAGGACAGGGGTTTTCCTATGGCTACACCTTC
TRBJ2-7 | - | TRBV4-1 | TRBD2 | CASSQLPRRTSGGTYEQYF | TGCGCCAGCAGCCAATTGCCGCGAAGGACTAGCGGGGGCACCTACGAGCAGTACTTC
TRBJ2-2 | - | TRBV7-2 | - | CASSLEARGELFF | TGTGCCAGCAGCTTGGAGGCGCGGGGGGAGCTGTTTTTT
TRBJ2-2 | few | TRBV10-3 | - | CAISESHRLNTGELFF | TGTGCCATCAGTGAGTCCCATAGACTCAACACCGGGGAGCTGTTTTTT
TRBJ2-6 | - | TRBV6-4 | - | CASSDGSSGANVLTF | TGTGCCAGCAGTGACGGGAGCTCTGGGGCCAACGTCCTGACTTTC
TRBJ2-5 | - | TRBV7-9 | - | CASSSPLREEETQYF | TGTGCCAGCAGCTCGCCCCTGAGAGAGGAAGAGACCCAGTACTTC
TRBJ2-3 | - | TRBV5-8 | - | CASSIGQTPFLDTQYF | TGTGCCAGCAGCATAGGACAGACCCCGTTTTTGGATACGCAGTATTTT
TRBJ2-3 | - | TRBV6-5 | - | CASSYGSRMDTQYF | TGTGCCAGCAGTTACGGTTCTAGAATGGATACGCAGTATTTT
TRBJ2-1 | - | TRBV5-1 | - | CASSLVSGEYNEQFF | TGCGCCAGCAGCTTGGTTAGCGGAGAGTACAATGAGCAGTTCTTC
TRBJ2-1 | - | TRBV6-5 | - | CASSYPGSYEQFF | TGTGCCAGCAGTTACCCAGGGTCCTATGAGCAGTTCTTC
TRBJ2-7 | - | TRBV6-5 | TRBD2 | CASTYELAGPYEQYF | TGTGCCAGCACTTACGAACTAGCGGGGCCCTACGAGCAGTACTTC
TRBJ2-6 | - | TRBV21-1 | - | CASPFSRNVLTF | TGTGCCAGCCCGTTCTCACGGAACGTCCTGACTTTC
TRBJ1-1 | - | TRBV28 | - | CASSSSGHWRLNTEAFF | TGTGCCAGCAGTTCTTCTGGTCATTGGAGATTGAACACTGAAGCTTTCTTT
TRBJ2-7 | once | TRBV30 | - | CAWSKQENPGEQYF | TGTGCCTGGAGTAAACAGGAGAACCCGGGTGAGCAGTACTTC
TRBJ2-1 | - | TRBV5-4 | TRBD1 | CASSPNPGTDYNEQFF | TGTGCCAGCAGCCCGAACCCGGGGACAGACTACAATGAGCAGTTCTTC
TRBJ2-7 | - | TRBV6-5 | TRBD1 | CATGTDDYEQYF | TGTGCCACCGGGACAGACGACTACGAGCAGTACTTC
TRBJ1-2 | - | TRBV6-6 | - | CASSYSTETNYGYTF | TGTGCCAGCAGTTACTCCACAGAGACTAACTATGGCTACACCTTC
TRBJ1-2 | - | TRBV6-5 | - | CASRRDGLGLYGYTF | TGTGCCAGCAGGAGGGACGGACTAGGTCTCTATGGCTACACCTTC
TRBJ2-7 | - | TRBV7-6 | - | CASSAQRERAYEQYF | TGTGCCAGCAGCGCACAACGGGAGCGGGCCTACGAGCAGTACTTC
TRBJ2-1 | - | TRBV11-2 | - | CASSLGRGSYNEQFF | TGTGCCAGCAGCTTAGGGAGGGGCTCCTACAATGAGCAGTTCTTC
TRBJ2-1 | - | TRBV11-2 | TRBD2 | CASSPGLAGGPVYEQFF | TGTGCCAGCAGCCCGGGACTAGCGGGGGGGCCGGTTTATGAGCAGTTCTTC
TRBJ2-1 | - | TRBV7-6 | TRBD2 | CASSLASAGTYNEQFF | TGTGCCAGCAGCTTAGCGTCAGCGGGGACCTACAATGAGCAGTTCTTC
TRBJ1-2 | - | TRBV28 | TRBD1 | CASTATGDYGYTF | TGTGCCAGCACCGCGACAGGGGACTATGGCTACACCTTC
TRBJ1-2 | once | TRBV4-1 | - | CASSHRGREDGYTF | TGCGCCAGCAGCCACAGAGGAAGGGAGGATGGCTACACCTTC
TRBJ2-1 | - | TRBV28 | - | CASSLTRMNEQFF | TGTGCCAGCAGTTTAACTAGAATGAATGAGCAGTTCTTC
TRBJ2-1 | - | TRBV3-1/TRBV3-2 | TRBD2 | CASSLGGTYYNEQFF | TGTGCCAGCAGCCTGGGGGGGACTTATTACAATGAGCAGTTCTTC
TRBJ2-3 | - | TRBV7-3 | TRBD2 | CASSPAGILDTQYF | TGTGCCAGCAGCCCAGCGGGGATTCTAGATACGCAGTATTTT
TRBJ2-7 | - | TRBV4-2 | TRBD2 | CASRFAGGKGYEQYF | TGTGCCAGCAGGTTTGCGGGGGGGAAGGGTTACGAGCAGTACTTC
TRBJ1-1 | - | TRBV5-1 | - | CASSRLSASTEAFF | TGCGCCAGCAGCAGGCTGTCAGCTAGCACTGAAGCTTTCTTT
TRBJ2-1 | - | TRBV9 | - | CASSGNRIDDNEQFF | TGTGCCAGCAGTGGGAACAGGATAGACGACAATGAGCAGTTCTTC
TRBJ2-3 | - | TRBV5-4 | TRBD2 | CASSLIPGGATDTQYF | TGTGCCAGCAGCTTGATTCCGGGAGGTGCCACAGATACGCAGTATTTT
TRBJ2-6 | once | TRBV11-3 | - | CASSLQSSGANVLTF | TGTGCCAGCAGCTTACAGTCCTCTGGGGCCAACGTCCTGACTTTC
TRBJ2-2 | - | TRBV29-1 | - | CSVEVAVPGELFF | TGCAGCGTTGAAGTTGCGGTACCCGGGGAGCTGTTTTTT
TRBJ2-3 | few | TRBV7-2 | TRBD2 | CASSLGGRGGMDTQYF | TGTGCCAGCAGCTTAGGTGGGCGGGGGGGCATGGATACGCAGTATTTT
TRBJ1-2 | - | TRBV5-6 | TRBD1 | CASSWTGNYGYTF | TGTGCCAGCAGCTGGACAGGGAACTATGGCTACACCTTC
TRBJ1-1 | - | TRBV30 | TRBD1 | CASKTGANTEAFF | TGTGCCTCTAAAACAGGGGCGAACACTGAAGCTTTCTTT
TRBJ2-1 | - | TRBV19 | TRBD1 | CASSMRGQPGFHEQFF | TGTGCCAGTAGTATGAGGGGGCAGCCGGGGTTCCATGAGCAGTTCTTC
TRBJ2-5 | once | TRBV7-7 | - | CASSLGWGQTQETQYF | TGTGCTAGCAGCTTAGGTTGGGGACAAACCCAAGAGACCCAGTACTTC
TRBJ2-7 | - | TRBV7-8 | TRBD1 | CASSSHQTGQNYEQYF | TGTGCCAGCAGCTCTCACCAGACAGGGCAGAACTACGAGCAGTACTTC
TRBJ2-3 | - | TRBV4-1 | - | CASSQGRGTSTDTQYF | TGCGCCAGCAGCCAAGGGCGAGGGACTAGCACAGATACGCAGTATTTT
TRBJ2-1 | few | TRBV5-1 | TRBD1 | CASSPGQTHYNEQFF | TGCGCCAGCAGCCCGGGACAGACCCACTACAATGAGCAGTTCTTC